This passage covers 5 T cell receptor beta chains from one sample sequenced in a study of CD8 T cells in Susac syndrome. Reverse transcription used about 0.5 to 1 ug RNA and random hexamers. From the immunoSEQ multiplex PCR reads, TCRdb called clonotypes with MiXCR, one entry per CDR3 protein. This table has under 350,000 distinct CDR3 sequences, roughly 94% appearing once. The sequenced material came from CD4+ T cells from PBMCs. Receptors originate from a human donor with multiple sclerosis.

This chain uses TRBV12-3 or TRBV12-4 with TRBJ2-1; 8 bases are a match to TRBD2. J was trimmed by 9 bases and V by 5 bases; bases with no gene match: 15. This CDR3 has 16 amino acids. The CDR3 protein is CASSPGAGGRESEQFF. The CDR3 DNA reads TGTGCCAGCAGTCCAGGGGCGGGGGGCCGAGAGAGTGAGCAGTTCTTC.

CDR3 coding DNA: TGCAGTGCCCCCGCCGTCAGGGGATTAAGCGAGCAGTACTTC. Its translation is CSAPAVRGLSEQYF. The rearrangement links TRBV20-1 to TRBJ2-7; D perhaps matches TRBD1 (6 bases). Germline V gene data show CDR1 as DFQATT and CDR2 as SNEGSKA (reference sequence). Deletions cut 6 bases from V and 6 bases from J, with 21 bases between. The CDR3 runs 14 residues.

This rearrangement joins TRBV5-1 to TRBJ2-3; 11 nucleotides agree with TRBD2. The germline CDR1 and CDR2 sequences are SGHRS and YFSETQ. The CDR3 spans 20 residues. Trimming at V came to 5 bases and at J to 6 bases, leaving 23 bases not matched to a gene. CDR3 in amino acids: CASRYSPGLADRPLGDTQYF. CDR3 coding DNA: TGCGCCAGCAGATATTCTCCGGGACTAGCGGACCGCCCTTTGGGGGATACGCAGTATTTT. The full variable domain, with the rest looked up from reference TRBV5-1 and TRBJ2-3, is KAGVTQTPRYLIKTRGQQVTLSCSPISGHRSVSWYQQTPGQGLQFLFEYFSETQRNKGNFPGRFSGRQFSNSRSEMNVSTLELGDSALYLCASRYSPGLADRPLGDTQYFGPGTRLTVL.

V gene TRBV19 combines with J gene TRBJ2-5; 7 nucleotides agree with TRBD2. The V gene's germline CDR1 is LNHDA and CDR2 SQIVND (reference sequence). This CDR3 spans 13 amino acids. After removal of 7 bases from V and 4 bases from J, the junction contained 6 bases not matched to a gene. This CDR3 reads CASTTGGRETQYF. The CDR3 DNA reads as TGTGCCAGTACAACGGGGGGTCGAGAGACCCAGTACTTC.

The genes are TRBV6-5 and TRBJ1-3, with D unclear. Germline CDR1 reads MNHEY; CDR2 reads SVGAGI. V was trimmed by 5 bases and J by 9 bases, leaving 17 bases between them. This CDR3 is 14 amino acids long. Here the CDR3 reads CASSQQTMGSTIYF. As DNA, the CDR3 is TGTGCCAGCAGTCAGCAGACGATGGGCAGCACCATATATTTT.